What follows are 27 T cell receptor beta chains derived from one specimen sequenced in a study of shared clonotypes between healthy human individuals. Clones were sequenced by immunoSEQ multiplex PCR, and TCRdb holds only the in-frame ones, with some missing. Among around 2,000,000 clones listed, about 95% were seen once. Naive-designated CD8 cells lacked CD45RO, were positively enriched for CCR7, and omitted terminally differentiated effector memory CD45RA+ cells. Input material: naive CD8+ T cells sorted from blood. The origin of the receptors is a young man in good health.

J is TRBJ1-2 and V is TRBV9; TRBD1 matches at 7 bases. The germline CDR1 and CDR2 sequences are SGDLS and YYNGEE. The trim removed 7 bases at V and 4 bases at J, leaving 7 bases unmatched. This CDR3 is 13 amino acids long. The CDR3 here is CASAQQGGYGYTF. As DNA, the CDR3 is TGTGCCAGCGCCCAGCAGGGGGGCTATGGCTACACCTTC.

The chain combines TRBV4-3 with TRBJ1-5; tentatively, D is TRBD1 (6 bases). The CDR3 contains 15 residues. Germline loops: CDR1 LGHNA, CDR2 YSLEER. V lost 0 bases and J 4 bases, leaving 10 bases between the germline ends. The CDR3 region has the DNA TGCGCCAGCAGCCAAGATAGGGACAAAAATCAGCCCCAGCATTTT. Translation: CASSQDRDKNQPQHF.

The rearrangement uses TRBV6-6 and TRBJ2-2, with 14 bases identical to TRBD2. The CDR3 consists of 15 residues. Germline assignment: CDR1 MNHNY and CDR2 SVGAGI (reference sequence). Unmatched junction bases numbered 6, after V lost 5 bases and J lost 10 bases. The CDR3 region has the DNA TGTGCCAGCAGTCCGACTAGCGGGAGGGCCGCGGAGCTGTTTTTT. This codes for CASSPTSGRAAELFF.

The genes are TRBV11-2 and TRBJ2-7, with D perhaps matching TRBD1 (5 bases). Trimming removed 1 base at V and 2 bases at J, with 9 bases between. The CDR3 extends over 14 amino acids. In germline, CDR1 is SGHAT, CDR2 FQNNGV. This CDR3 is CASSLVVGAYEQYF. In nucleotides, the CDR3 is TGTGCCAGCAGCTTAGTTGTAGGGGCCTACGAGCAGTACTTC.

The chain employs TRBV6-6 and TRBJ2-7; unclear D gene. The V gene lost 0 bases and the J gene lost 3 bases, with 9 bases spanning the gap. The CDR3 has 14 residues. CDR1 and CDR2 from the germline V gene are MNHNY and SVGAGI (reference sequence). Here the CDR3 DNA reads TGTGCCAGCAGTTACTCGAATCTCGACTACGAGCAGTACTTC. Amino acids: CASSYSNLDYEQYF.

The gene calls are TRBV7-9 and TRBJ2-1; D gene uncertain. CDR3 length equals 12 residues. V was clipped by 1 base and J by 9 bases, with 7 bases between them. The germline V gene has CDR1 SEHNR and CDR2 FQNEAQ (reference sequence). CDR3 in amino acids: CASSLESVEQFF. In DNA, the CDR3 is TGTGCCAGCAGCTTAGAGTCAGTTGAGCAGTTCTTC.

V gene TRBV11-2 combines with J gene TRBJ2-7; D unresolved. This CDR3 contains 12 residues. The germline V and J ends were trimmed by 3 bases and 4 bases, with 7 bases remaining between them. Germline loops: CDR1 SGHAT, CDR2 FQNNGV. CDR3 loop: CASSFDGYEQYF. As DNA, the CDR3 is TGTGCCAGCAGCTTCGACGGGTACGAGCAGTACTTC.

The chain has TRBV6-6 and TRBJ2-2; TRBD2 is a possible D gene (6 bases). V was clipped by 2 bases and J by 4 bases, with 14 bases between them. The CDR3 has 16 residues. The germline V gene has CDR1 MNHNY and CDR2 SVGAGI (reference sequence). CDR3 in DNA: TGTGCCAGCAGTTACGAACGGGGGTCATCCACCGGGGAGCTGTTTTTT. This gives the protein CASSYERGSSTGELFF.

CDR3: CASSYWLNTGELFF. DNA of the CDR3: TGTGCCAGCAGTTACTGGCTTAACACCGGGGAGCTGTTTTTT. This rearrangement joins TRBV6-5 to TRBJ2-2; D remains unclear. The CDR3 contains 14 residues. CDR1 and CDR2 (germline): MNHEY, SVGAGI. V was shortened by 1 base and J by 2 bases, with 5 bases between the two germline ends.

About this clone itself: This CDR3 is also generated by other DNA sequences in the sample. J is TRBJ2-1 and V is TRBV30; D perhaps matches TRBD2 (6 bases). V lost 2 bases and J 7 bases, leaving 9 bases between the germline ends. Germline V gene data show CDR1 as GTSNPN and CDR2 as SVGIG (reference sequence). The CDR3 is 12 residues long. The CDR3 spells CAWSPAGNEQFF. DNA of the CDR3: TGTGCCTGGAGTCCGGCGGGGAATGAGCAGTTCTTC.

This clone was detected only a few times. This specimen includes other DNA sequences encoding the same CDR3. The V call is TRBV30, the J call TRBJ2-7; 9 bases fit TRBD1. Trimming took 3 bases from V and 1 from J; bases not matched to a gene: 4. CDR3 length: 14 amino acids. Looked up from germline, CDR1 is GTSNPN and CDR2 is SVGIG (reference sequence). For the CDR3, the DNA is TGTGCCTGGAGCGCCGGGACAGGGTCCTACGAGCAGTACTTC. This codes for CAWSAGTGSYEQYF.

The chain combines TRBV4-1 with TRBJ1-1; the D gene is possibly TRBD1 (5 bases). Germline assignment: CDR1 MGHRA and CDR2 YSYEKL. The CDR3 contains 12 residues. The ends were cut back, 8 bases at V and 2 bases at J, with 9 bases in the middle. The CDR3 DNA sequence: TGCGCCAGCGGGGGTCGAAACACTGAAGCTTTCTTT. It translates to CASGGRNTEAFF.

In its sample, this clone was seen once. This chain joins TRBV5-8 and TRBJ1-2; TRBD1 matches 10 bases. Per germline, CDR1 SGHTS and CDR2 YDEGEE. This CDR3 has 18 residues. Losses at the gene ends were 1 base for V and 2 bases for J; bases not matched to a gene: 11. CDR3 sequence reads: CASSLPPSLGQGNYGYTF. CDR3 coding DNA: TGTGCCAGCAGCTTGCCCCCCTCATTGGGACAGGGGAACTATGGCTACACCTTC.

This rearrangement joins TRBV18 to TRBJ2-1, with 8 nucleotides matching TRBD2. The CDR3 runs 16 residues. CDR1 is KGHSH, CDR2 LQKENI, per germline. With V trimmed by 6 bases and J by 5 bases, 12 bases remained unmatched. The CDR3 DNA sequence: TGTGCCAGCTCGCCCTCCGGGACTAGGTATAACAATGAGCAGTTCTTC. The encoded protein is CASSPSGTRYNNEQFF.

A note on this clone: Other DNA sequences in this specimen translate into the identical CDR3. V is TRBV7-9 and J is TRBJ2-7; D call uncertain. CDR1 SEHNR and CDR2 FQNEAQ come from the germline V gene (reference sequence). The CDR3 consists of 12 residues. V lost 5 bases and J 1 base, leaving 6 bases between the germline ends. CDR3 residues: CASSPSSYEQYF. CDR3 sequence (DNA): TGTGCCAGCAGCCCCTCGTCCTACGAGCAGTACTTC.

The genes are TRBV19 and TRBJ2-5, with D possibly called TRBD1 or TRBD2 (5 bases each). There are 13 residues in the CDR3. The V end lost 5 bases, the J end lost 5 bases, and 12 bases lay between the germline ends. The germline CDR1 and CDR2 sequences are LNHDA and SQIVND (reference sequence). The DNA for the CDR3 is TGTGCCAGTAGTTTGGGACGGTGGGAGACCCAGTACTTC. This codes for CASSLGRWETQYF. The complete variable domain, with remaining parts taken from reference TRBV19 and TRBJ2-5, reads DGGITQSPKYLFRKEGQNVTLSCEQNLNHDAMYWYRQDPGQGLRLIYYSQIVNDFQKGDIAEGYSVSREKKESFPLTVTSAQKNPTAFYLCASSLGRWETQYFGPGTRLLVL.

The CDR3: CASSEFILTGELFF. In DNA, the CDR3 is TGTGCCAGCAGTGAGTTCATACTCACCGGGGAGCTGTTTTTT. The rearrangement uses TRBV2 and TRBJ2-2; D is unclear. The CDR3 loop spans 14 amino acids. Germline CDR1 is SNHLY and CDR2 is FYNNEI. Deletions cut 3 bases from V and 4 bases from J, with 9 bases between.

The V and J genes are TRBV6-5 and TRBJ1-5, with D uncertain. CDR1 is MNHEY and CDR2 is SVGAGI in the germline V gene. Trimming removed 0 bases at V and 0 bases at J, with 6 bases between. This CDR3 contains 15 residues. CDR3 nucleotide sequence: TGTGCCAGCAGTTACTCGGAGCATAGCAATCAGCCCCAGCATTTT. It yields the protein CASSYSEHSNQPQHF.

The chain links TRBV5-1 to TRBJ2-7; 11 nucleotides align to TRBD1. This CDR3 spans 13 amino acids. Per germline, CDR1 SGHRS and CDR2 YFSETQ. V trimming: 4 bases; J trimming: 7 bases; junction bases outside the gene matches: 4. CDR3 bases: TGCGCCAGCAGCGGACAGGGGGCTCGAGAGCAGTACTTC. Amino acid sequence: CASSGQGAREQYF.

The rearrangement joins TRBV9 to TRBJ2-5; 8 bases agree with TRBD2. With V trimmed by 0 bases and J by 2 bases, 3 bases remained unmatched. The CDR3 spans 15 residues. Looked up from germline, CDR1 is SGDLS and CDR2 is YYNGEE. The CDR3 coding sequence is TGTGCCAGCAGCGTAGAATCGGGGGGGCAAGAGACCCAGTACTTC. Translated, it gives CASSVESGGQETQYF. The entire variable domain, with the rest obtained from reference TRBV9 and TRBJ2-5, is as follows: DSGVTQTPKHLITATGQRVTLRCSPRSGDLSVYWYQQSLDQGLQFLIQYYNGEERAKGNILERFSAQQFPDLHSELNLSSLELGDSALYFCASSVESGGQETQYFGPGTRLLVL.

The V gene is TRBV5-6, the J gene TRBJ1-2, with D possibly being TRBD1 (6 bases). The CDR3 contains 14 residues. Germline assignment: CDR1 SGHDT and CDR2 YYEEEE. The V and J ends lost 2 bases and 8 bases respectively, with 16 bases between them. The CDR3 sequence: CASSFRGAPQGYTF. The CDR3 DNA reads TGTGCCAGCAGCTTTCGGGGGGCACCACAGGGCTACACCTTC. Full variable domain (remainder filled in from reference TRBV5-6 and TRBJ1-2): DAGVTQSPTHLIKTRGQQVTLRCSPKSGHDTVSWYQQALGQGPQFIFQYYEEEERQRGNFPDRFSGHQFPNYSSELNVNALLLGDSALYLCASSFRGAPQGYTFGSGTRLTVV.

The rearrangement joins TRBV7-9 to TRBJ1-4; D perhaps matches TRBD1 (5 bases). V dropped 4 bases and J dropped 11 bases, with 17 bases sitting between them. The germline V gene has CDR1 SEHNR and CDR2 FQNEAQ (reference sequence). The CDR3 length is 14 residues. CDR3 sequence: CASSWGDAIEKLFF. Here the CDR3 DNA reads TGTGCCAGCAGCTGGGGGGACGCAATTGAGAAACTGTTTTTT.

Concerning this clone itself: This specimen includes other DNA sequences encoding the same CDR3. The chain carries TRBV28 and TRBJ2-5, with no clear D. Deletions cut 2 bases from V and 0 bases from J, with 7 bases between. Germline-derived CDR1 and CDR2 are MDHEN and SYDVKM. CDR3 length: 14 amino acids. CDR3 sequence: CASSLRGYQETQYF. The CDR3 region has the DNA TGTGCCAGCAGTTTAAGAGGATACCAAGAGACCCAGTACTTC.

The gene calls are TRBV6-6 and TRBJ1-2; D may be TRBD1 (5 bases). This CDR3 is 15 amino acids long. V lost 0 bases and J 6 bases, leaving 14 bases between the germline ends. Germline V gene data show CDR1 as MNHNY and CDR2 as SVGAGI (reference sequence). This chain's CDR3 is CASSYSGEKIDGYTF. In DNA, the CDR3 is TGTGCCAGCAGTTACTCGGGGGAGAAAATCGATGGCTACACCTTC.

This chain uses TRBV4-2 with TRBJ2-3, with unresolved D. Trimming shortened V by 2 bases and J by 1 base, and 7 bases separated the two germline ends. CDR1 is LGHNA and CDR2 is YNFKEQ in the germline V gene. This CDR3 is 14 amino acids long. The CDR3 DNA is TGTGCCAGCAGCCAAATGGTCGGCACAGATACGCAGTATTTT. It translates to CASSQMVGTDTQYF.

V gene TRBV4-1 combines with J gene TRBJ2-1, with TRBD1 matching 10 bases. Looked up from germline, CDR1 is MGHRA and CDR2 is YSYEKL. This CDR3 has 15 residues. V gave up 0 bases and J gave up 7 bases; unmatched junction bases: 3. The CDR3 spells CASSQEDRGGNEQFF. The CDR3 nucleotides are TGCGCCAGCAGCCAAGAGGACAGGGGGGGGAATGAGCAGTTCTTC.

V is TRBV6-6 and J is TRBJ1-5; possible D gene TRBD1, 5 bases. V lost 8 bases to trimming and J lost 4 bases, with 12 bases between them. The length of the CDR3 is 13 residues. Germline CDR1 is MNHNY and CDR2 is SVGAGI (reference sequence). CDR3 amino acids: CASEDQGNQPQHF. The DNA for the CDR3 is TGTGCCAGCGAGGACCAGGGAAATCAGCCCCAGCATTTT.